This entry concerns a single T cell receptor beta chain. This entry is derived from a study of blood T cell repertoires in COVID-19. Profiling relied on immunoSEQ multiplex PCR, and the TCRdb table lists in-frame clones only, not all of them. The sample includes some 200,000 clones, around 82% seen only once; the top ten take around 9.8%. Sequences were obtained from peripheral blood. The clonotype was recovered from a woman older than 75 with acute or convalescent COVID-19.

CDR3 nucleotides: TGTGCCAGCAGTCTGGGCTGGAGGGAAAAACTGTTTTTT. It yields the protein CASSLGWREKLFF. V gene TRBV12-3 or TRBV12-4 combines with J gene TRBJ1-4; no clear D gene. The CDR3 covers 13 residues. The V and J ends lost 5 bases and 8 bases respectively, with 12 bases between them.